This T cell receptor beta chain was observed in a study of Ad26.COV2.S vaccination and SARS-CoV-2 variants. Treatment meaning: about 20 received Ad26.COV2.S at low or high dose, single or two shots; about 5 received placebo; per-sample allocation not given. All samples were drawn on day 63, counting from the first vaccine or placebo injection. Notes on the study in general: Relative to placebo recipients, vaccine recipients exhibited elevated spike-specific TCR breadth.

Per the germline V gene, CDR1 is MDHEN and CDR2 is SYDVKM. This CDR3 is built from 14 residues. The J segment lost 6 bases and the V segment lost 2 bases, leaving 3 bases of the junction unmatched. Repertoires were generated with immunoSEQ multiplex PCR, while TCRdb's copy carries only in-frame clones and drops some. The profile shows more than 400,000 clones, about 92% of them singletons. On this clone: Its target is not known.

This chain connects TRBV28 to TRBJ1-5; 8 nucleotides align to TRBD1. This TCR was recovered from a person aged 18 to 59 who received the Ad26.COV2.S COVID-19 vaccine or a placebo. Here the sequenced sample was peripheral blood, taken in a trial of Ad26.COV2.S vaccine versus placebo. The CDR3: CASSLLTGAQPQHF. The CDR3 region has the DNA TGTGCCAGCAGTTTACTGACAGGGGCTCAGCCCCAGCATTTT.